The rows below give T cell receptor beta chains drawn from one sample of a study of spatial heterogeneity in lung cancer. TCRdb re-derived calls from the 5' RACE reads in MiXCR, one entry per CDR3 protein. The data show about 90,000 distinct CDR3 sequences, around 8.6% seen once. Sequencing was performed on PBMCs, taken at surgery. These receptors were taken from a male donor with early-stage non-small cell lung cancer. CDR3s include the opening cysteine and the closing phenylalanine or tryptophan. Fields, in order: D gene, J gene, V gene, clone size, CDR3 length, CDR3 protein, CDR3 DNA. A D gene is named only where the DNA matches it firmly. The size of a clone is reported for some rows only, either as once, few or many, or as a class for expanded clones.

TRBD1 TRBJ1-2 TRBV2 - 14 CASKLDRLNYGYTF TGTGCCAGCAAGCTGGACAGGCTAAACTATGGCTACACCTTC
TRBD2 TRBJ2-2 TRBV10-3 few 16 CAISESVAGGHGELFF TGTGCCATCAGTGAGTCCGTAGCGGGAGGCCACGGGGAGCTGTTTTTT
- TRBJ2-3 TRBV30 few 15 CAWSFSGGSPDTQYF TGTGCCTGGAGTTTCTCTGGGGGCAGCCCAGATACGCAGTATTTT
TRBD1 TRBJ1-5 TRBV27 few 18 CASSLSAFTTGNNQPQHF TGTGCCAGCAGTTTGTCCGCCTTCACGACAGGGAACAATCAGCCCCAGCATTTT
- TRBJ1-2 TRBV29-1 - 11 CSPTLRDGYTF TGCAGCCCCACTCTGCGGGATGGCTACACCTTC
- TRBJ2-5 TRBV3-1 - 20 CASSQRPIDVVAQKRGTQYF TGTGCCAGCAGCCAAAGGCCCATTGACGTCGTCGCCCAGAAAAGAGGGACCCAGTACTTC
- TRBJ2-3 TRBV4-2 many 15 CASSREIGATDTQYF TGTGCCAGCAGCCGAGAGATAGGGGCCACAGATACGCAGTATTTT
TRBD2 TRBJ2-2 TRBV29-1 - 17 CSVNTGTSALNTGELFF TGCAGCGTAAATACCGGGACTAGCGCCCTGAACACCGGGGAGCTGTTTTTT
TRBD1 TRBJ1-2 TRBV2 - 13 CASSRGPGYGYTF TGTGCCAGCTCGAGGGGGCCTGGGTATGGCTACACCTTC
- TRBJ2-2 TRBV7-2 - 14 CASSFGVNTGELFF TGTGCCAGCAGCTTCGGTGTGAACACCGGGGAGCTGTTTTTT
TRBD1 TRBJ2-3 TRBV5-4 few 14 CASSSQQGPDTQYF TGTGCCAGCAGCTCGCAACAGGGGCCAGATACGCAGTATTTT
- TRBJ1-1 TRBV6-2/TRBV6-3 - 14 CASSYGHLNTEAFF TGTGCCAGCAGTTACGGACACCTGAACACTGAAGCTTTCTTT